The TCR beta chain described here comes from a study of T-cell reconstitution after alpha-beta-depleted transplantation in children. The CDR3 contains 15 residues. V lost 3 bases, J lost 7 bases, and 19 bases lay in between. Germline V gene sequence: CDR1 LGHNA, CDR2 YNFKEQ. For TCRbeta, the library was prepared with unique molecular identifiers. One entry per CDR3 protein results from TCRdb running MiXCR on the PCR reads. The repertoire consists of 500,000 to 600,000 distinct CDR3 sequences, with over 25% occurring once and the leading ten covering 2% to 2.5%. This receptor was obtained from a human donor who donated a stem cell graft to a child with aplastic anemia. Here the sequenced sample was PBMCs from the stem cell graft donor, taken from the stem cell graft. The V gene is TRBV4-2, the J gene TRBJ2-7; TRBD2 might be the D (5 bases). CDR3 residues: CASSHSVGEDSEQYF. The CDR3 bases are TGTGCCAGCAGCCATTCTGTCGGAGAGGACTCAGAGCAGTACTTC.